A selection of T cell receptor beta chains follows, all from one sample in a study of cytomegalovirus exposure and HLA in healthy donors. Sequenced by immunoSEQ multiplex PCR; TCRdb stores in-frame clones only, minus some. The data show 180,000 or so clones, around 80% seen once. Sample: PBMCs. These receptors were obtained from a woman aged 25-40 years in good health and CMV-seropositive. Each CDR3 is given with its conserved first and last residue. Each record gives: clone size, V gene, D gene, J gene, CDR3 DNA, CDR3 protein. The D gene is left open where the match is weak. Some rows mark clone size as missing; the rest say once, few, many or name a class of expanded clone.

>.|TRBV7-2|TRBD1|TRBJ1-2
TGTGCCAGCAGCTCTGCCCGACAGGGGATAAGGGGCTACACCTTC
CASSSARQGIRGYTF
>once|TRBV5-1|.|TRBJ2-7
TGCGCCAGCAGCTTGGTAGGGTCAGGGGAAAAGCAGTACTTC
CASSLVGSGEKQYF
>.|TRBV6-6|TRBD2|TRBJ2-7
TGTGCCAGCAGTTACCTAGCGGGGGTCGGGGCCGAGCAGTACTTC
CASSYLAGVGAEQYF
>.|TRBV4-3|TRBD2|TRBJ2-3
TGCGCCAGCAGCCAAGAGGTAGCGGGGGGACCCAAACATACGCAGTATTTT
CASSQEVAGGPKHTQYF
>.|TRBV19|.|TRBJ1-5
TGTGCCAGTAGTTTCGGGGGGGCCCAGCATTTT
CASSFGGAQHF
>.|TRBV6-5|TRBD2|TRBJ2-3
TGTGCCAGCAGTCACGGACTAGCCACAGATACGCAGTATTTT
CASSHGLATDTQYF
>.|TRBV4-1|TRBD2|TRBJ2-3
TGCGCCAGCAGCCAAGTTGTCGCGGGGGATCAAAGAGATACGCAGTATTTT
CASSQVVAGDQRDTQYF
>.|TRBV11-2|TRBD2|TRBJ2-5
TGTGCCAGCAGCTTAAATAGCGGGGGGTACCAAGAGACCCAGTACTTC
CASSLNSGGYQETQYF
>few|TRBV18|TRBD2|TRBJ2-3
TGTGCCAGCTCACCACGGAGCGGGGGCACAGATACGCAGTATTTT
CASSPRSGGTDTQYF
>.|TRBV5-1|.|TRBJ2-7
TGCGCCAGCAGCTCACCCTCGACGGGGGTCGAGCAGTACTTC
CASSSPSTGVEQYF
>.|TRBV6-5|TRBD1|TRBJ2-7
TGTGCCAGCAGTACCGGGACAGGGTCGCTCTCGCAGTACTTC
CASSTGTGSLSQYF
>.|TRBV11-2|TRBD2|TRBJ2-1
TGTGCCAGCAGCTTCCCCAAGCGGGGGGGCCCATACAATGAGCAGTTCTTC
CASSFPKRGGPYNEQFF
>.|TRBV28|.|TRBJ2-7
TGTGCCAGCAGGGTAATGAGTGGTGGCGAGCAGTACTTC
CASRVMSGGEQYF
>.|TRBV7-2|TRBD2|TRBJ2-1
TGTGCCAGCAGCCCGGGACTAGCGGGGGGGCTACCCTCCTACAATGAGCAGTTCTTC
CASSPGLAGGLPSYNEQFF
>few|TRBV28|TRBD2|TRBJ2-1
TGTGCCAGCAGTCTACTCCAGGCTAGCGGGGTCAGCTCCTACAATGAGCAGTTCTTC
CASSLLQASGVSSYNEQFF
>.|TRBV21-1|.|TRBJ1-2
TGTGCCAGCAGCACAAAGTTTTCCCTCAGGGGGTTCATCTATGGCTACACCTTC
CASSTKFSLRGFIYGYTF